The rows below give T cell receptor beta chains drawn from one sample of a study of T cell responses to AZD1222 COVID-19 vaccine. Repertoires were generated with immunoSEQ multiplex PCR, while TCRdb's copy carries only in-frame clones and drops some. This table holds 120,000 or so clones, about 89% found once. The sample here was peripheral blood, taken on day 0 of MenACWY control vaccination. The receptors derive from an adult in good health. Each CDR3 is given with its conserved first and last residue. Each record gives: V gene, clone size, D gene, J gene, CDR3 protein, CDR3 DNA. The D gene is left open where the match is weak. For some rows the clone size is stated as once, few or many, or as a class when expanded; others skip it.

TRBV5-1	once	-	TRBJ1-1	CASSLSTGLMNTEAFF	TGCGCCAGCAGCCTTTCGACAGGCTTGATGAACACTGAAGCTTTCTTT
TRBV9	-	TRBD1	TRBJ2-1	CASSVGFTGVSDEQFF	TGTGCCAGCAGCGTAGGATTCACAGGGGTAAGCGATGAGCAGTTCTTC
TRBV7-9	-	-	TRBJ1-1	CASGRDGFKAFF	TGTGCCAGCGGTCGGGACGGATTCAAAGCTTTCTTT
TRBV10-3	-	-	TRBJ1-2	CAISEPGTNHYGYTF	TGTGCCATCAGTGAACCCGGGACAAATCACTATGGCTACACCTTC
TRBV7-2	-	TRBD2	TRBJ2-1	CASSTRSGTLSNEQFF	TGTGCCAGCAGCACCAGGAGCGGGACCCTCTCCAATGAGCAGTTCTTC
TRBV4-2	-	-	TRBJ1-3	CASSQEQGSTIYF	TGTGCCAGCAGCCAAGAACAGGGTAGCACCATATATTTT
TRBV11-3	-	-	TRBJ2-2	CASSLGGGRSGELFF	TGTGCCAGCAGCTTGGGTGGGGGGCGCAGCGGGGAGCTGTTTTTT
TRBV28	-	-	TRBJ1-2	CASRVQYGYTF	TGTGCCAGCAGAGTACAGTATGGCTACACCTTC
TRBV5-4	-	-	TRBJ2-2	CASSRPTRDTGELFF	TGTGCCAGCAGCAGGCCGACTAGGGACACCGGGGAGCTGTTTTTT
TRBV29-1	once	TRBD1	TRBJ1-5	CSVATGTGNQPQHF	TGCAGCGTGGCAACCGGGACAGGGAATCAGCCCCAGCATTTT
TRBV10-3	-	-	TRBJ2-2	CAISEGERDTGELFF	TGTGCCATCAGTGAGGGGGAGCGGGACACCGGGGAGCTGTTTTTT
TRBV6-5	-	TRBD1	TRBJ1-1	CASSQTGGGTEAFF	TGTGCCAGCAGTCAAACAGGGGGCGGCACTGAAGCTTTCTTT
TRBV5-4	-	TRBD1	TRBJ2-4	CASSSGQVQAKNIQYF	TGTGCCAGCAGTTCAGGACAGGTGCAAGCCAAAAACATTCAGTACTTC
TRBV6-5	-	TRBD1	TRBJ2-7	CASSPRGTDPYEQYF	TGTGCCAGCAGTCCCCGAGGGACAGACCCCTACGAGCAGTACTTC
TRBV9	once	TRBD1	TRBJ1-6	CARTPGAGQGDNSPLHF	TGTGCCAGAACCCCGGGGGCTGGACAGGGGGATAATTCACCCCTCCACTTT
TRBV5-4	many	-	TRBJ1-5	CASSLDGGGRQPQHF	TGTGCCAGCAGCTTGGATGGGGGGGGTAGGCAGCCCCAGCATTTT
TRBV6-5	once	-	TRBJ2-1	CASDRTNEQFF	TGTGCCAGCGACAGGACTAATGAGCAGTTCTTC
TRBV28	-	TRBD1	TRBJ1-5	CATQGAYQPQHF	TGTGCCACACAGGGGGCGTATCAGCCCCAGCATTTT
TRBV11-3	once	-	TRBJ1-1	CASSPRVGLDTEAFF	TGTGCCAGCAGCCCTCGGGTTGGGTTGGACACTGAAGCTTTCTTT
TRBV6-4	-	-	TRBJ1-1	CASTPTPQGLGTEAFF	TGTGCCAGCACCCCGACGCCCCAGGGCCTAGGCACTGAAGCTTTCTTT
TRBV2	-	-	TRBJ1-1	CASRWRVDTEAFF	TGTGCCAGCAGATGGAGGGTGGACACTGAAGCTTTCTTT
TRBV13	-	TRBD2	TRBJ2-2	CASSPRLEAGTGELFF	TGTGCCAGCAGCCCACGCCTAGAAGCGGGGACCGGGGAGCTGTTTTTT
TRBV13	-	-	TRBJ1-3	CASSGPSWQAGGNTIYF	TGTGCCAGCAGCGGACCGTCGTGGCAGGCTGGCGGAAACACCATATATTTT
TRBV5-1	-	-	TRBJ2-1	CASSQGGFSYNEQFF	TGCGCCAGCAGCCAGGGTGGGTTCTCCTACAATGAGCAGTTCTTC
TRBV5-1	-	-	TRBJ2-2	CASSSGDWGGGTGELFF	TGCGCCAGCAGCTCCGGGGATTGGGGTGGTGGCACCGGGGAGCTGTTTTTT
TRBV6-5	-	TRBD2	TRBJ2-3	CASSRSAGGTDTQYF	TGTGCCAGCAGTCGCTCTGCGGGAGGCACAGATACGCAGTATTTT
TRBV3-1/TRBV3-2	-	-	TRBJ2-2	CASSPPFDTGELFF	TGTGCCAGCAGCCCTCCCTTTGACACCGGGGAGCTGTTTTTT
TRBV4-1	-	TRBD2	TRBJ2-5	CASSQAGTSGQETQYF	TGCGCCAGCAGCCAAGCCGGGACTAGCGGCCAAGAGACCCAGTACTTC
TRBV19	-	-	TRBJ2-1	CASSRLAGAYNEQFF	TGTGCCAGTAGTCGGTTGGCGGGTGCCTACAATGAGCAGTTCTTC
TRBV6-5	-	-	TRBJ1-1	CASSYGWEAFF	TGTGCCAGCAGTTACGGCTGGGAAGCTTTCTTT
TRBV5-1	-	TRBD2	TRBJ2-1	CASSPPGLAGGEQFF	TGCGCCAGCAGCCCCCCGGGACTAGCGGGAGGTGAGCAGTTCTTC
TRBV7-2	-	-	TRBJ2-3	CASSWGRSGRFTDTQYF	TGTGCCAGCAGCTGGGGTAGGAGCGGGCGGTTCACAGATACGCAGTATTTT
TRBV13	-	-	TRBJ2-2	CASTETNRGAVRAGELFF	TGTGCCAGCACCGAAACGAACCGGGGGGCAGTTCGGGCCGGGGAGCTGTTTTTT
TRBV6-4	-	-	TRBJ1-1	CASSAAAGNTEAFF	TGTGCCAGCAGTGCAGCGGCGGGGAACACTGAAGCTTTCTTT
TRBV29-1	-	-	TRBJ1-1	CSVEGRVGEAFF	TGCAGCGTTGAGGGCAGGGTAGGTGAAGCTTTCTTT
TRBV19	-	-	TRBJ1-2	CASWGETGFKLYGYTF	TGTGCCAGTTGGGGGGAAACAGGGTTTAAGCTCTATGGCTACACCTTC
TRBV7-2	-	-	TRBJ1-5	CASSLASRISNQPQHF	TGTGCCAGCAGCTTAGCGTCCAGGATCAGCAATCAGCCCCAGCATTTT
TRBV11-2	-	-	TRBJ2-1	CASSLVTDDEQFF	TGTGCCAGCAGCTTAGTCACAGATGACGAGCAGTTCTTC
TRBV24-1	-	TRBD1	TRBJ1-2	CATSDRNDRGYGYTF	TGTGCCACCAGTGATCGAAACGACAGGGGCTATGGCTACACCTTC
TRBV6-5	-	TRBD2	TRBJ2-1	CASRGREGYNEQFF	TGTGCCAGCAGGGGACGGGAGGGTTACAATGAGCAGTTCTTC
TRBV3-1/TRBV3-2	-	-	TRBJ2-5	CVSSPRRTHQETQYF	TGTGTCAGCAGCCCGCGACGGACACACCAAGAGACCCAGTACTTC
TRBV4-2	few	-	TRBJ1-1	CASSPGHRNEAFF	TGTGCCAGCAGCCCGGGACATAGGAATGAAGCTTTCTTT
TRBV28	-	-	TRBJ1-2	CASRDGLNYGYTF	TGTGCCAGCAGGGACGGACTTAACTATGGCTACACCTTC
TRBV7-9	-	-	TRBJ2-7	CASRSQGSSYEQYF	TGTGCCAGCAGATCACAGGGATCCTCCTACGAGCAGTACTTC
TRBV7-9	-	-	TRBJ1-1	CASSLERGSDTEAFF	TGTGCCAGCAGCTTAGAAAGGGGGAGCGACACTGAAGCTTTCTTT
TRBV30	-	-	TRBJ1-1	CAWSRDQGRAFF	TGTGCCTGGAGTCGAGACCAGGGGAGAGCTTTCTTT
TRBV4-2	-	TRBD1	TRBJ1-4	CASRHEGGTGDEKLFF	TGTGCCAGCAGGCATGAGGGCGGGACAGGGGATGAAAAACTGTTTTTT
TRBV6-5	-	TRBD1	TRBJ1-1	CASSPGQTWNTEAFF	TGTGCCAGCAGTCCGGGACAGACCTGGAACACTGAAGCTTTCTTT
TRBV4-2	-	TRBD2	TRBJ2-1	CASSPIAGGLNEQFF	TGTGCCAGCAGCCCCATAGCGGGAGGACTCAATGAGCAGTTCTTC
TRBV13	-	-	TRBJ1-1	CASSLETGQTEAFF	TGTGCCAGCAGCTTGGAAACAGGTCAAACTGAAGCTTTCTTT
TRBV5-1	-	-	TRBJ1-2	CASSLADYGYTF	TGCGCCAGCAGCTTAGCAGATTATGGCTACACCTTC
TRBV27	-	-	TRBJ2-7	CASSLLASPGEQYF	TGTGCCAGCAGTTTATTAGCTAGCCCCGGCGAGCAGTACTTC
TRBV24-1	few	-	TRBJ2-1	CATSVLLGEQFF	TGTGCCACCAGTGTCCTGTTAGGTGAGCAGTTCTTC
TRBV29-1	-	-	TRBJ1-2	CSVEVTGNYGYTF	TGCAGCGTTGAAGTTACAGGGAACTATGGCTACACCTTC
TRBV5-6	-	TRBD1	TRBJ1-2	CASSDGTGGFYGYTF	TGTGCCAGCAGCGACGGGACAGGGGGTTTCTATGGCTACACCTTC
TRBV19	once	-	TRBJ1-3	CASSKTTVSGNTIYF	TGTGCCAGTAGTAAAACGACAGTCTCTGGAAACACCATATATTTT
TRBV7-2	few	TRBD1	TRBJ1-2	CASSAGTGELGGYTF	TGTGCCAGCAGCGCCGGGACAGGGGAACTAGGAGGCTACACCTTC
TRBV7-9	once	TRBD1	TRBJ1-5	CASSLGRDSQPQHF	TGTGCCAGCAGCTTAGGTAGGGACAGTCAGCCCCAGCATTTT